This is a list of T cell receptor beta chains from one sample in a study of shared clonotypes between healthy human individuals. Only in-frame clones appear in the TCRdb table, and some are missing; sequencing was by immunoSEQ multiplex PCR. The data contain 1.6 million or so clones, roughly 96% of them seen just once; the ten biggest clones take up 0.95% to 1.5%. The sample was naive CD4+ T cells sorted from blood. Receptor source: a man aged 25-45 years in good health. Both conserved end residues are part of each CDR3. A D gene is named only where the DNA matches it firmly. Only some rows state a clone size, as once, few, many or a class for expanded clones.

>-|TRBV9|TRBD1|TRBJ1-4
CASSVEGQGSEKLFF
TGTGCCAGCAGCGTAGAGGGACAGGGAAGTGAAAAACTGTTTTTT
>-|TRBV5-1|-|TRBJ2-3
CASSSLMTGGTDTQYF
TGCGCCAGCAGCTCCCTTATGACAGGAGGGACAGATACGCAGTATTTT
>-|TRBV2|TRBD1|TRBJ1-2
CASSRTGTGVGYTF
TGTGCCAGCAGTCGAACCGGGACAGGGGTCGGCTACACCTTC
>-|TRBV27|-|TRBJ2-7
CAGSLSSVGQGFPYEQYF
TGTGCCGGCAGTTTATCCTCGGTCGGGCAGGGGTTTCCCTACGAGCAGTACTTC
>-|TRBV29-1|-|TRBJ2-2
CSVSGALNTGELFF
TGCAGCGTATCAGGGGCCCTCAACACCGGGGAGCTGTTTTTT
>once|TRBV18|TRBD1|TRBJ2-1
CASSPPHRGPSSSYNEQFF
TGTGCCAGCTCACCACCCCACAGGGGGCCCTCCAGCTCCTACAATGAGCAGTTCTTC
>-|TRBV28|-|TRBJ2-3
CASSLGQGADTQYF
TGTGCCAGCAGTTTAGGCCAGGGCGCAGATACGCAGTATTTT
>-|TRBV6-1|-|TRBJ2-1
CASSGSIWGDNEQFF
TGTGCCAGCAGTGGGTCGATCTGGGGGGACAATGAGCAGTTCTTC
>-|TRBV7-2|TRBD1|TRBJ2-7
CASSYDRVPYEQYF
TGTGCCAGCAGCTACGACAGGGTTCCCTACGAGCAGTACTTC
>-|TRBV29-1|TRBD2|TRBJ2-1
CSARLGGGQLSYNEQFF
TGCAGCGCCCGGCTGGGCGGGGGGCAATTATCCTACAATGAGCAGTTCTTC
>few|TRBV25-1|-|TRBJ1-4
CASSPPATNEKLFF
TGTGCCAGCAGCCCCCCGGCAACTAATGAAAAACTGTTTTTT
>-|TRBV2|-|TRBJ2-2
CASSDWAGELFF
TGTGCCAGCAGTGACTGGGCCGGGGAGCTGTTTTTT
>once|TRBV11-2|-|TRBJ2-6
CASSLRQPRAGAGANVLTF
TGTGCCAGCAGCCTACGACAGCCACGGGCCGGGGCAGGGGCCAACGTCCTGACTTTC
>-|TRBV4-1|-|TRBJ2-2
CASSQVISANTGELFF
TGCGCCAGCAGCCAAGTGATTAGCGCCAACACCGGGGAGCTGTTTTTT
>-|TRBV10-3|-|TRBJ1-1
CAISESLGGTEAFF
TGTGCCATCAGTGAGTCGCTGGGTGGCACTGAAGCTTTCTTT
>-|TRBV5-6|-|TRBJ2-3
CASSRDTTDTQYF
TGTGCCAGCAGCCGGGACACTACAGATACGCAGTATTTT
>-|TRBV29-1|TRBD2|TRBJ2-7
CSVVKGGRGSSYEQYF
TGCAGCGTTGTAAAAGGAGGGAGGGGAAGCTCCTACGAGCAGTACTTC
>-|TRBV5-1|-|TRBJ2-1
CASSFDGSSYNEQFF
TGCGCCAGCAGCTTTGATGGTAGCTCCTACAATGAGCAGTTCTTC
>-|TRBV5-1|-|TRBJ2-2
CASNPAGSTGELFF
TGCGCCAGCAACCCCGCAGGTAGCACCGGGGAGCTGTTTTTT
>-|TRBV5-4|-|TRBJ2-7
CASSLEASAYEQYF
TGTGCCAGCAGCTTAGAAGCGTCAGCCTACGAGCAGTACTTC
>-|TRBV12-5|TRBD1|TRBJ1-5
CASGTGDQPQHF
TGTGCTAGTGGTACAGGGGATCAGCCCCAGCATTTT
>once|TRBV5-1|TRBD2|TRBJ2-7
CASSLGGAASGRPYYEQYF
TGCGCCAGCAGCTTGGGGGGGGCTGCTAGCGGGAGACCTTACTACGAGCAGTACTTC
>-|TRBV4-1|-|TRBJ2-7
CASSQSQGLSYEQYF
TGCGCCAGCAGCCAAAGCCAGGGCCTCTCCTACGAGCAGTACTTC
>-|TRBV5-4|TRBD2|TRBJ2-2
CASSLNWGTSGSGELFF
TGTGCCAGCAGCTTGAATTGGGGGACTAGCGGGAGCGGGGAGCTGTTTTTT
>-|TRBV28|-|TRBJ2-1
CASSLPYGEQFF
TGTGCCAGCAGTTTACCGTACGGTGAGCAGTTCTTC
>-|TRBV11-1|TRBD1|TRBJ2-7
CASSLDLGQGMYEQYF
TGTGCCAGCAGCCTAGATCTGGGACAGGGAATGTACGAGCAGTACTTC
>-|TRBV30|-|TRBJ2-1
CAGQTGYNEQFF
TGTGCCGGGCAAACCGGATACAATGAGCAGTTCTTC
>-|TRBV5-4|-|TRBJ2-2
CASSLQGSGELFF
TGTGCCAGCAGCTTACAGGGATCCGGGGAGCTGTTTTTT
>-|TRBV11-3|TRBD2|TRBJ2-1
CASSLISGNNEQFF
TGTGCCAGCAGCTTGATTAGCGGGAATAATGAGCAGTTCTTC
>-|TRBV5-5|TRBD1|TRBJ2-1
CASSLAQGAYNEQFF
TGTGCCAGCAGCTTGGCCCAGGGGGCCTACAATGAGCAGTTCTTC
>once|TRBV7-8|-|TRBJ2-2
CASRPRRVGGELFF
TGTGCCAGCAGGCCCCGGCGGGTGGGCGGGGAGCTGTTTTTT
>-|TRBV11-3|-|TRBJ2-2
CASSFKGTGELFF
TGTGCCAGCAGCTTTAAGGGCACCGGGGAGCTGTTTTTT
>-|TRBV18|TRBD1|TRBJ2-7
CASSPGTARGEQYF
TGTGCCAGCTCACCCGGGACAGCAAGGGGTGAGCAGTACTTC
>-|TRBV19|TRBD2|TRBJ2-5
CASSIVAGGRETQYF
TGTGCCAGTAGTATTGTAGCGGGAGGGCGAGAGACCCAGTACTTC
>-|TRBV29-1|TRBD2|TRBJ2-5
CSVEKTSGKETQYF
TGCAGCGTTGAGAAAACTAGCGGGAAAGAGACCCAGTACTTC
>-|TRBV7-8|-|TRBJ1-2
CASSLGLSNYGYTF
TGTGCCAGCAGCTTGGGACTATCTAACTATGGCTACACCTTC
>-|TRBV10-2|-|TRBJ2-7
CASSHLVAHTYEQYF
TGCGCCAGCAGTCACCTGGTGGCGCATACCTACGAGCAGTACTTC
>-|TRBV28|-|TRBJ2-5
CASSLGQGKETQYF
TGTGCCAGCAGTTTAGGGCAGGGAAAAGAGACCCAGTACTTC
>-|TRBV18|TRBD2|TRBJ2-2
CASSRMGASGSAGELFF
TGTGCCAGCTCCCGAATGGGGGCTAGCGGGAGTGCCGGGGAGCTGTTTTTT
>-|TRBV7-6|-|TRBJ2-2
CASSPRDVGELFF
TGTGCCAGCAGCCCCCGTGATGTCGGGGAGCTGTTTTTT
>-|TRBV19|-|TRBJ2-2
CASSIHPAGELFF
TGTGCCAGTAGTATTCACCCGGCCGGGGAGCTGTTTTTT
>once|TRBV2|TRBD2|TRBJ2-1
CASTTTSAQQYEQFF
TGTGCCAGCACTACGACTAGCGCCCAACAATATGAGCAGTTCTTC
>-|TRBV9|-|TRBJ2-7
CASSVIRGEQYF
TGTGCCAGCAGCGTTATCAGGGGCGAGCAGTACTTC
>once|TRBV28|TRBD2|TRBJ2-2
CASSLGLAGAGELFF
TGTGCCAGCAGTTTAGGGCTAGCGGGGGCCGGGGAGCTGTTTTTT
>-|TRBV18|-|TRBJ1-4
CASSPRQGGEKLFF
TGTGCCAGCTCACCGCGTCAGGGAGGTGAAAAACTGTTTTTT
>-|TRBV5-6|TRBD1|TRBJ2-5
CASLRTGGRETQYF
TGTGCCAGCCTTAGGACAGGGGGCCGAGAGACCCAGTACTTC
>-|TRBV29-1|-|TRBJ2-3
CSISQSPTDTQYF
TGCAGCATTAGCCAGTCCCCCACAGATACGCAGTATTTT
>-|TRBV4-1|TRBD1|TRBJ1-4
CASSQGAGGKKEKLFF
TGCGCCAGCAGCCAAGGAGCAGGGGGTAAGAAGGAAAAACTGTTTTTT